The rows below give T cell receptor beta chains drawn from one sample of a study of blood T cell repertoires in COVID-19. The repertoire was sequenced with immunoSEQ multiplex PCR; TCRdb's copy has only in-frame clones and lacks some. The table records 130,000 or so clones, approximately 83% of them present only once. Sequencing used peripheral blood. Every receptor here comes from a woman between 45 and 65 years old who had recovered from COVID-19. The CDR3 runs from the conserved cysteine through the conserved F or W. D genes are given only for firm matches. Rows may omit the clone size; those that give it use once, few, many or a size class.

v_call	clone_size	j_call	d_call	cdr3_aa	cdr3_nt
TRBV2	once	TRBJ1-2	.	CASSELGGVYGYTF	TGTGCCAGCAGTGAATTGGGTGGAGTCTATGGCTACACCTTC
TRBV4-2	.	TRBJ2-5	TRBD2	CASSEGVAGIETQYF	TGTGCCAGCAGCGAAGGGGTAGCGGGGATAGAGACCCAGTACTTC
TRBV4-3	.	TRBJ1-1	.	CASSQVGVNTEAFF	TGCGCCAGCAGCCAAGTAGGAGTGAACACTGAAGCTTTCTTT
TRBV6-1	.	TRBJ1-5	.	CASSEQINQPQHF	TGTGCCAGCAGTGAACAAATCAATCAGCCCCAGCATTTT
TRBV5-6	.	TRBJ1-6	TRBD1	CASSLWDRDHSPLHF	TGTGCCAGCAGCTTGTGGGACAGGGACCATTCACCCCTCCACTTT
TRBV6-5	.	TRBJ2-2	.	CASSYGLPPRELFF	TGTGCCAGCAGTTATGGACTACCCCCCCGGGAGCTGTTTTTT
TRBV5-1	.	TRBJ2-2	.	CASSPREPLTGELFF	TGCGCCAGCAGCCCCCGGGAGCCCCTCACCGGGGAGCTGTTTTTT
TRBV6-2/TRBV6-3	many	TRBJ2-7	TRBD2	CASSLAGTSSGYEQYF	TGTGCCAGCAGTCTAGCCGGGACTAGCAGCGGATACGAGCAGTACTTC
TRBV4-1	.	TRBJ1-2	TRBD1	CASSTSGGEYGYTF	TGCGCCAGCAGCACGTCAGGGGGCGAATATGGCTACACCTTC
TRBV5-1	.	TRBJ2-1	.	CASSLGGVNEQFF	TGCGCCAGCAGCTTGGGAGGAGTCAATGAGCAGTTCTTC
TRBV3-1/TRBV3-2	.	TRBJ2-3	TRBD2	CASRQGSSGKSGTDTQYF	TGTGCCAGCAGGCAGGGGTCTAGCGGGAAATCCGGAACAGATACGCAGTATTTT
TRBV9	.	TRBJ1-6	.	CASSVESGLNSPLHF	TGTGCCAGCAGCGTAGAGTCTGGCCTTAATTCACCCCTCCACTTT
TRBV5-3	few	TRBJ2-2	.	CARAGRLNTGELFF	TGTGCCAGAGCCGGGAGATTGAACACCGGGGAGCTGTTTTTT
TRBV9	.	TRBJ1-2	TRBD1	CASSVGQGVGGYTF	TGTGCCAGCAGCGTAGGCCAGGGGGTTGGTGGCTACACCTTC
TRBV13	few	TRBJ2-3	TRBD2	CASSRNGRASDTQYF	TGTGCCAGCAGCAGGAACGGGAGGGCCTCAGATACGCAGTATTTT
TRBV12-5	.	TRBJ2-1	TRBD2	CASGLGRTSGRATEQFF	TGTGCTAGTGGTTTGGGCAGGACTAGCGGGAGGGCCACTGAGCAGTTCTTC
TRBV5-1	.	TRBJ2-1	TRBD1	CASSSLQGSSYNEQFF	TGCGCCAGCAGCTCACTACAGGGGAGCTCCTACAATGAGCAGTTCTTC
TRBV28	.	TRBJ2-5	TRBD1	CASSFPWGGTGGAGETQYF	TGTGCCAGCAGTTTCCCCTGGGGCGGGACAGGGGGCGCGGGAGAGACCCAGTACTTC
TRBV10-3	once	TRBJ1-2	TRBD1	CAISGQGDYGYTF	TGTGCCATCTCTGGACAGGGTGACTATGGCTACACCTTC
TRBV5-1	.	TRBJ1-1	TRBD1	CASSLGPGGLRYTEAFF	TGCGCCAGCAGCTTGGGTCCAGGGGGCCTCAGGTATACTGAAGCTTTCTTT
TRBV2	.	TRBJ2-1	.	CASGTGHRRVEQFF	TGTGCCAGCGGTACAGGACACCGTCGTGTAGAGCAGTTCTTC
TRBV7-2	once	TRBJ2-1	.	CASSQIGSAATYNEQFF	TGTGCCAGCAGCCAAATCGGGTCAGCCGCGACCTACAATGAGCAGTTCTTC
TRBV6-6	.	TRBJ2-1	.	CASSPLGANLYNEQFF	TGTGCCAGCAGTCCATTGGGGGCCAATCTCTACAATGAGCAGTTCTTC
TRBV25-1	.	TRBJ2-3	.	CASASGGGSADTQYF	TGTGCCAGCGCCTCGGGGGGCGGGAGTGCAGATACGCAGTATTTT
TRBV5-4	.	TRBJ2-5	TRBD1	CASSSGGGRETQYF	TGTGCCAGCAGCTCAGGGGGCGGAAGGGAGACCCAGTACTTC
TRBV5-1	.	TRBJ2-2	TRBD2	CASSLPSTGGPTGELFF	TGCGCCAGCAGCCTCCCCTCCACGGGGGGGCCCACCGGGGAGCTGTTTTTT
TRBV6-5	.	TRBJ2-5	.	CASSYSSGAGGETQYF	TGTGCCAGCAGTTACTCGTCGGGGGCAGGGGGGGAGACCCAGTACTTC
TRBV7-3	.	TRBJ2-3	TRBD2	CASSPTSGGVPDTQYF	TGTGCCAGCAGCCCCACTTCGGGAGGAGTGCCAGATACGCAGTATTTT
TRBV7-9	once	TRBJ2-5	.	CASSPGGQPQETQYF	TGTGCCAGCAGCCCAGGAGGACAGCCCCAAGAGACCCAGTACTTC
TRBV11-3	.	TRBJ2-7	TRBD1	CASSPRDRFSYEQYF	TGTGCCAGCAGCCCCCGGGACAGGTTCTCCTACGAGCAGTACTTC
TRBV7-2	.	TRBJ1-2	.	CASRGVRAGSGYGYTF	TGTGCCAGCAGGGGGGTACGGGCGGGATCGGGCTATGGCTACACCTTC
TRBV30	.	TRBJ2-7	.	CAWSVRSAAEQYF	TGTGCCTGGAGTGTACGGAGCGCCGCCGAGCAGTACTTC
TRBV5-1	.	TRBJ2-3	TRBD2	CASSPGLAGINTDTQYF	TGCGCCAGCAGCCCGGGACTAGCGGGGATAAACACAGATACGCAGTATTTT
TRBV11-3	.	TRBJ1-2	.	CASSLVRGDGYTF	TGTGCCAGCAGCTTAGTCAGGGGCGATGGCTACACCTTC
TRBV6-6	.	TRBJ1-1	.	CASSFGLNTEAFF	TGTGCCAGCAGCTTCGGGTTGAACACTGAAGCTTTCTTT
TRBV6-5	.	TRBJ1-5	.	CASRGLAVQDQPQHF	TGTGCCAGCAGGGGTCTAGCGGTACAGGATCAGCCCCAGCATTTT
TRBV30	.	TRBJ1-3	.	CAWSLSGNTIYF	TGTGCCTGGAGTCTCTCTGGAAACACCATATATTTT
TRBV10-3	.	TRBJ1-5	.	CAISATGGTGNQPQHF	TGTGCCATCAGTGCGACAGGCGGAACCGGCAATCAGCCCCAGCATTTT
TRBV6-6	once	TRBJ1-1	TRBD1	CASSDQWTGGTEAFF	TGTGCCAGCAGTGACCAATGGACAGGGGGTACTGAAGCTTTCTTT
TRBV5-4	.	TRBJ1-1	.	CASSWRSGLNTEAFF	TGTGCCAGCAGCTGGAGGTCAGGTCTGAACACTGAAGCTTTCTTT
TRBV6-6	.	TRBJ1-2	.	CASSRNRGTENYNYGYTF	TGTGCCAGCAGTCGAAACCGGGGGACGGAGAATTATAACTATGGCTACACCTTC
TRBV10-1	.	TRBJ2-2	TRBD2	CASKVFSGGAFVTGELFF	TGCGCCAGCAAAGTGTTTAGCGGGGGGGCCTTCGTCACCGGGGAGCTGTTTTTT
TRBV30	.	TRBJ2-2	.	CAWNRGTGELFF	TGTGCCTGGAACCGGGGCACCGGGGAGCTGTTTTTT
TRBV6-5	.	TRBJ2-1	.	CASSSMSSYSEQFF	TGTGCCAGCAGTTCAATGTCTAGCTATTCTGAGCAGTTCTTC
TRBV30	.	TRBJ1-2	.	CAWSVALGLHGYTF	TGTGCCTGGAGTGTAGCATTGGGACTCCATGGCTACACCTTC
TRBV6-1	.	TRBJ1-1	.	CASSDRGRVNTEAFF	TGTGCCAGCAGTGACAGGGGTAGGGTGAACACTGAAGCTTTCTTT
TRBV3-1/TRBV3-2	.	TRBJ1-1	.	CASSFSRDTEAFF	TGTGCCAGCAGCTTTTCCAGGGACACTGAAGCTTTCTTT
TRBV19	.	TRBJ1-5	.	CASSATGYGRHF	TGTGCCAGTAGTGCCACAGGGTACGGTCGGCATTTT
TRBV14	.	TRBJ1-6	TRBD1	CASSLTGQGLNSPLHF	TGTGCCAGCAGCCTGACTGGACAGGGGTTGAATTCACCCCTCCACTTT
TRBV24-1	.	TRBJ2-5	TRBD1	CATSDASGTGSSETQYF	TGTGCCACCAGTGATGCCTCCGGGACAGGGTCGTCAGAGACCCAGTACTTC
TRBV11-2	.	TRBJ2-1	TRBD2	CASRSRGASGREQFF	TGTGCCAGCAGGTCACGCGGAGCTAGCGGGCGGGAGCAGTTCTTC
TRBV5-4	.	TRBJ2-2	TRBD1	CASSGGTGDEASGELFF	TGTGCCAGCAGCGGGGGGACAGGGGACGAGGCGTCCGGGGAGCTGTTTTTT
TRBV18	.	TRBJ1-2	.	CASSPVGRNYGYTF	TGTGCCAGCTCACCGGTAGGCAGGAACTATGGCTACACCTTC
TRBV9	.	TRBJ2-7	TRBD2	CASSSGLPGHEQYF	TGTGCCAGCAGCTCGGGACTACCAGGGCACGAGCAGTACTTC
TRBV28	.	TRBJ1-5	.	CASSLLSQPQHF	TGTGCCAGCAGTCTACTATCTCAGCCCCAGCATTTT
TRBV5-1	.	TRBJ1-4	TRBD1	CASRPGQTYEKLFF	TGCGCCAGCCGGCCGGGACAGACTTATGAAAAACTGTTTTTT
TRBV11-1	.	TRBJ2-2	TRBD2	CASSSARGGLGELFF	TGTGCCAGCAGTTCAGCCCGGGGGGGCCTCGGGGAGCTGTTTTTT
TRBV12-5	.	TRBJ2-7	TRBD2	CASGTSGLAGEQYF	TGTGCTAGTGGTACTTCGGGACTAGCGGGCGAGCAGTACTTC